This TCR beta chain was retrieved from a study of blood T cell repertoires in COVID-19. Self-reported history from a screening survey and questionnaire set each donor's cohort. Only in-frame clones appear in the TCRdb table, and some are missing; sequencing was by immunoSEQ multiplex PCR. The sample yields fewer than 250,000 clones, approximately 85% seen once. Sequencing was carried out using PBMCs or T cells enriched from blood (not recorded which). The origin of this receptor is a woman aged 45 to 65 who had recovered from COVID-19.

The CDR3: CASSTSGRTYEQYF. For the CDR3, the DNA is TGTGCCAGCAGTACTAGCGGGAGAACGTACGAGCAGTACTTC. The chain is built from TRBV28 and TRBJ2-7; 11 nucleotides line up with TRBD2. The V gene end was trimmed by 5 bases and the J gene end by 4 bases; junction bases not matched to a gene: 4. Germline V gene lookup returns CDR1 MDHEN and CDR2 SYDVKM. The CDR3 spans 14 residues.